Below, one TCR beta chain is given with its context. This clonotype was seen a few times. This receptor's antigen is unknown. No qualities accompany the bases; no much larger clone lies one base away. V gives up 5 bases and J gives up 0 bases, and the segment between their germline ends measures 17 bases. The germline V gene supplies CDR1 SGHTA and CDR2 FQGNSA. Spanning cysteine to phenylalanine, the CDR3 consists of 17 amino acids. The only DNA kept is the CDR3, 51 bases in frame from the first base. This sample is drawn from a study of naive and memory T cell subsets (dated 2017 in TCRdb). A note on the overall study: The study applied an open-source, UMI-based TCR alpha and beta sequencing pipeline to sorted naive and memory peripheral blood T cell subsets. Complete agreement was observed between the functional CMV T cell responses and the IgG serology results. RNA was DNase-treated and reverse transcribed with TCR constant-region primers, mostly using SuperScript III.

TCR alpha and beta chain libraries were amplified separately from the second PCR step onward. Donor CMV status was determined by IFNgamma production from CD4+ T cells after overnight stimulation of fresh PBMCs with CMV viral lysate. Miltenyi beads were used first to positively select CD4 T cells, and CD8 T cells were then positively selected from the CD4-negative fraction. Cells were stained for CD3, CD4, CD8, CD45RA, CD27 and a live/dead dye and were sorted on a BD Aria II into four subsets based on CD45RA and CD27. Blood came from a few healthy volunteers, each fractionated into CD4 and CD8 T cells and then into four differentiation subsets. Around 130 ml of peripheral blood was collected from each donor, and PBMC were isolated from the blood using Ficoll-Paque PLUS density-gradient centrifugation. After sorting, cells were lysed in RLT buffer, RNA was extracted using a Qiagen RNeasy kit, and the extracted RNA was stored at -80 degrees C.

The library came from UMI-ligation and nested PCR. An equimolar mix of two oligonucleotides covering both TRBC1 and TRBC2 was used as the beta constant-region primer. Four rounds of PCR, combining the SP2 primer with nested alpha and beta constant-region primers, were used to amplify the ligated cDNA. A single-stranded oligonucleotide containing the SP2 primer and a 12-nucleotide UMI was joined to the 3' end of the cDNA by T4 RNA ligase 1. The ligation reaction was kept at 16 degrees C for roughly 19-24 hours. PCR2 was usually performed as a SYBR Green qPCR and halted at a preset threshold so that over-amplification would not occur. Every purification after the first one was done using Agencourt AMPure XP magnetic beads. Library amounts were measured by Qubit and library quality was assessed on a TapeStation, where the main peak was expected at around 650 bp. Sequencing of the pooled libraries was done on an Illumina MiSeq using v2 2x251 paired-end kits, which typically yielded roughly 0.85-2 million reads per sample. Each sample library was pooled at approximately 4 nM, and roughly 5-7.5% PhiX was included to improve cluster recognition. As for the authors' bioinformatics: V and J genes were assigned to Demultiplexor-processed FASTQ reads by Decombinator through tag matching, with a single base-pair mismatch being allowed. UMIs were used by Collapsinator to correct both sequencing errors and frequency errors arising from PCR heterogeneity. CDR3Translator translated TCRs and extracted CDR3s from the conserved cysteine to the FGXG phenylalanine, flagging non-productive sequences. Gini, Shannon entropy and inverse Simpson indices were calculated on repertoires subsampled to equal numbers of UMI-defined TCRs. Within the linear range, a power law was fitted by maximum likelihood to the distributions of clonotype abundance. Similar UMI counts, unique TCR numbers and clonal distributions were obtained with the pipeline and with MIGEC on one naive CD8 sample. In one analysis, naive TCRs also found in any memory subset of the same donor were removed from the naive repertoire. The repertoires were searched for about 7,000 CMV-associated CDR3 sequences that had been compiled from VDJdb and a published dataset. In TCRdb, the public reads were trimmed at Q25 with fastp and aligned with MiXCR, with productive beta chains retained. Rows are combined by CDR3 protein, so each entry shows the most common genes and DNA. These V and J calls originate from TCRdb's pipeline instead of the authors' own analysis. For this sample the table gives 98,000 or so distinct CDR3 sequences, of which approximately 11% were detected only once. Of the sample, around 0.13% is held by the ten largest clones.

Results and caveats for the whole study, not just this receptor: In both CD4 and CD8 cells, a rise in Gini index and a fall in Shannon and inverse Simpson diversity were observed from naive through CM, EM and EMRA. RNA-based TCR counts may be influenced by expression changes linked to T cell activation and differentiation. TCR abundance followed a power law whose exponent differed between naive and memory subsets but was consistent across the three individuals. The repertoire findings for the naive and memory subsets could not be validated against a ground truth, as none was available. A few larger clonotypes were present in naive repertoires, particularly the CD8 repertoires, and these clonotypes were possibly memory cells re-expressing CD45RA. Following error correction, more than 95% of naive TCR sequences occurred only once, which made naive abundance distributions much steeper than those of memory subsets. Single alpha or beta chain sequences, rather than paired alpha/beta receptors, were used to define clonotypes.

The sequence derives from a human donor in good health. What was sequenced was naive CD4+ T cells from blood. Read against the paper, the sample's cell subset or site label means: naive T cells, CD45RA high CD27+. The sequence links TRBV7-2 to TRBJ1-5; the D region possibly corresponds to TRBD1 (6 bases align). The nucleotide sequence is given as TGTGCCAGCAGCCCCTCCGGGGGCCTGTATAGCAATCAGCCCCAGCATTTT. Translated, it reads CASSPSGGLYSNQPQHF. With all but the CDR3 taken from the reference TRBV7-2 and TRBJ1-5 genes, the full variable domain is: GAGVSQSPSNKVTEKGKDVELRCDPISGHTALYWYRQSLGQGLEFLIYFQGNSAPDKSGLPSDRFSAERTGGSVSTLTIQRTQQEDSAVYLCASSPSGGLYSNQPQHFGDGTRLSIL.